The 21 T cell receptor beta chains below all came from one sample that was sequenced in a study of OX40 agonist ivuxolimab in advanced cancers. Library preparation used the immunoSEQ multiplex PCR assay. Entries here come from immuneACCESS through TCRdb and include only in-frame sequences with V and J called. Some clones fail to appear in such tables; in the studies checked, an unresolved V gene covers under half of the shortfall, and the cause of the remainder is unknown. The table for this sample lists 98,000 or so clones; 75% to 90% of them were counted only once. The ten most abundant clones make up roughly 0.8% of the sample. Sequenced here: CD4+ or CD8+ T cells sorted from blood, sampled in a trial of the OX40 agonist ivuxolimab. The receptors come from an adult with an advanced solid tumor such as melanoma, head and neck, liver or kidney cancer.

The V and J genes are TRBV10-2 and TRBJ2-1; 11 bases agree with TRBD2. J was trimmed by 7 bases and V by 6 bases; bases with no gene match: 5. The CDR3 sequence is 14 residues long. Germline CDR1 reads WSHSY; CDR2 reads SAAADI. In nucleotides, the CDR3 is TGCGCCAGCAGAACTAGCGGGGGAATGAATGAGCAGTTCTTC. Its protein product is CASRTSGGMNEQFF.

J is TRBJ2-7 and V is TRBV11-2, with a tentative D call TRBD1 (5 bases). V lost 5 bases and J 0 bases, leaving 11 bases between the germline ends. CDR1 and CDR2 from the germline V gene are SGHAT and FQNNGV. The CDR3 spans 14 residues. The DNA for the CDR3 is TGTGCCAGCAGCGAGCAGACAGTCTCCTACGAGCAGTACTTC. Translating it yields CASSEQTVSYEQYF.

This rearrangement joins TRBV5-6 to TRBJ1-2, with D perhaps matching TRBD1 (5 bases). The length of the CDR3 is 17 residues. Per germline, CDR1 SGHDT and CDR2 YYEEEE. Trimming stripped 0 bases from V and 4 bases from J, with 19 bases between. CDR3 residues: CASSLEISGGTVYGYTF. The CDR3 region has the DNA TGTGCCAGCAGCTTGGAAATAAGCGGGGGAACTGTCTATGGCTACACCTTC. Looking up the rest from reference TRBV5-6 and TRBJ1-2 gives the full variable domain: DAGVTQSPTHLIKTRGQQVTLRCSPKSGHDTVSWYQQALGQGPQFIFQYYEEEERQRGNFPDRFSGHQFPNYSSELNVNALLLGDSALYLCASSLEISGGTVYGYTFGSGTRLTVV.

CDR3 nucleotides: TGTGCCAGCCGTGCTAGCGGATCCTACGAGCAGTACTTC. It encodes CASRASGSYEQYF. J is TRBJ2-7 and V is TRBV6-1, with TRBD2 identical over 7 bases. Germline V CDR1 and CDR2: MNHNS, SASEGT. V gave up 8 bases and J gave up 1 base; unmatched junction bases: 5. This CDR3 contains 13 residues.

CDR3 in amino acids: CASSSLDVDEKLFF. Written as DNA, the CDR3 is TGTGCCAGCAGCTCCCTGGACGTAGATGAAAAACTGTTTTTT. The chain employs TRBV7-2 and TRBJ1-4; D gene ambiguous. Germline CDR1 reads SGHTA; CDR2 reads FQGNSA. The V gene lost 4 bases and the J gene lost 6 bases, with 12 bases spanning the gap. This CDR3 contains 14 residues.

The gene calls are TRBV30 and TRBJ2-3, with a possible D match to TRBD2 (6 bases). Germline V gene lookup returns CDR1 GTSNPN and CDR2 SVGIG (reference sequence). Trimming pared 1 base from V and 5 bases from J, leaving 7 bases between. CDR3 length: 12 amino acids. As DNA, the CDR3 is TGTGCCTGGAGTGAGGGAGGAGATACGCAGTATTTT. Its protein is CAWSEGGDTQYF.

The CDR3 DNA reads as TGTGCCAGTAGTCCACGCGGGGCCCCGAACACCGGGGAGCTGTTTTTT. Its protein product is CASSPRGAPNTGELFF. The chain has TRBV19 and TRBJ2-2; perhaps TRBD2 as D (6 bases). V lost 5 bases and J lost 0, with 13 bases in between. CDR1 and CDR2 from the germline V gene are LNHDA and SQIVND (reference sequence). The CDR3 sequence is 16 residues long.

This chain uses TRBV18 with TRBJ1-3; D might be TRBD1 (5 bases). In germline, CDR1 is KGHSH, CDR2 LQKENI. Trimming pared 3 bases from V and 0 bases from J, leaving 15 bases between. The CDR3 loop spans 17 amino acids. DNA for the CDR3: TGTGCCAGCTCACCCCAAACACGGGACGCCTCTGGAAACACCATATATTTT. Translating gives CASSPQTRDASGNTIYF.

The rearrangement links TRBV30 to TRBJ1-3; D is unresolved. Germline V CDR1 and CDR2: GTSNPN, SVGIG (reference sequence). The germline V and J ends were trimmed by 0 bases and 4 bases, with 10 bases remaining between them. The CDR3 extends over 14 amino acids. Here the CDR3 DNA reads TGTGCCTGGAGTGTACCCCGAGAAGGAAACACCATATATTTT. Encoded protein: CAWSVPREGNTIYF.

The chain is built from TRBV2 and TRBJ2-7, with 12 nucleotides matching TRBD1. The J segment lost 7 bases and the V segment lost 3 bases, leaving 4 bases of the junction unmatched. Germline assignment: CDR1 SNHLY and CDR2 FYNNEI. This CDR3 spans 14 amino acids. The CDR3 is CASSEGQGAWEQYF. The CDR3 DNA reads TGTGCCAGCAGTGAGGGACAGGGGGCGTGGGAGCAGTACTTC.

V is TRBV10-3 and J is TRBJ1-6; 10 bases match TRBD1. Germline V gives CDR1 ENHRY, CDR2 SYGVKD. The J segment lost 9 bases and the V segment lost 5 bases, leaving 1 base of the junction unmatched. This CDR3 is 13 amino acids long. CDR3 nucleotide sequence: TGTGCCATCAGTCGGACAGGGGGTTCACCCCTCCACTTT. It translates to CAISRTGGSPLHF.

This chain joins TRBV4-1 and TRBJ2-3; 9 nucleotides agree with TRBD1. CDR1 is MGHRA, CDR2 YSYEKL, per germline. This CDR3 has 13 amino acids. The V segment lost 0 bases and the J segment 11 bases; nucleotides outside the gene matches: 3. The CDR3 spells CASSQEGTGMQYF. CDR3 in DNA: TGCGCCAGCAGCCAAGAAGGGACAGGGATGCAGTATTTT.

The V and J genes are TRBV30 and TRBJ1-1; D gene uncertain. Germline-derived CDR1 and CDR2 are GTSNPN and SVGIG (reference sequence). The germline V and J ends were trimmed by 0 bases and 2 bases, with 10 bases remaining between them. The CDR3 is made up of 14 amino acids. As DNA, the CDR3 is TGTGCCTGGAGTGTAGTAGGGTATAACACTGAAGCTTTCTTT. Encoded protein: CAWSVVGYNTEAFF.

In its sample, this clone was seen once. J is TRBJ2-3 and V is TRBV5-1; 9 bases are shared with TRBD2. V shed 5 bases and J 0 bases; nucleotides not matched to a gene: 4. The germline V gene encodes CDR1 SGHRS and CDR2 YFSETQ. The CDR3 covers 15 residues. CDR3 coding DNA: TGCGCCAGCAGGTCTAGCGGGATTAGCACAGATACGCAGTATTTT. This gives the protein CASRSSGISTDTQYF.

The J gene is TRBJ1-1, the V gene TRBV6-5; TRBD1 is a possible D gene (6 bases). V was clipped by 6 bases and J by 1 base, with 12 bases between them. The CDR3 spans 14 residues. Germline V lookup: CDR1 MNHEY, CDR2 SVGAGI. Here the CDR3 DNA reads TGTGCCAGCAGCAGAAGACAGGCGAACACTGAAGCTTTCTTT. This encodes CASSRRQANTEAFF.

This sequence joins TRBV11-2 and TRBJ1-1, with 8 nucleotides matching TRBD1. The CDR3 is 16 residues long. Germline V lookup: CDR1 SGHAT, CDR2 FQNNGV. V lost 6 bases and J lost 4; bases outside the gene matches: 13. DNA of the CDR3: TGTGCCAGCAGACCCGACAGGGGAATGTGGGGCACTGAAGCTTTCTTT. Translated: CASRPDRGMWGTEAFF.

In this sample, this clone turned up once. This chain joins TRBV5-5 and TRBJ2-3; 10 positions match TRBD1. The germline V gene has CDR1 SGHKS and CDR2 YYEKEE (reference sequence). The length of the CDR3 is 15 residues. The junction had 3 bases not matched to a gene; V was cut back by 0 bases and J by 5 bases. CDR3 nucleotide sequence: TGTGCCAGCAGCTTGGGGGGACAGGGGTTAGATACGCAGTATTTT. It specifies CASSLGGQGLDTQYF.

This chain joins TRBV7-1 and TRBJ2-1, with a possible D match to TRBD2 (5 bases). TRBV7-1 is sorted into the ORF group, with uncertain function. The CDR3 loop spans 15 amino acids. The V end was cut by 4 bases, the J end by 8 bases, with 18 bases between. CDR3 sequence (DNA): TGTGCCAGCAGCTTTTTTGGGGTGGTCGGGGATGAGCAGTTCTTC. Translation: CASSFFGVVGDEQFF.

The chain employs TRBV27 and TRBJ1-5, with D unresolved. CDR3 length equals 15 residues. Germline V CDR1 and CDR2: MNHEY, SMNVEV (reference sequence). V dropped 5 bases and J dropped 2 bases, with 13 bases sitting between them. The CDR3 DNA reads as TGTGCCAGCAGTCCCAGGCCCCGGGGCAATCAGCCCCAGCATTTT. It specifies CASSPRPRGNQPQHF.

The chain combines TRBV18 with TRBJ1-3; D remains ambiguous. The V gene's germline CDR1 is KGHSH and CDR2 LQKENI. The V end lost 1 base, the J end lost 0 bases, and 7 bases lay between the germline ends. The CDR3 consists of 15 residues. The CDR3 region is CASSPQGDSGNTIYF. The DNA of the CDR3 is TGTGCCAGCTCACCACAGGGTGACTCTGGAAACACCATATATTTT.

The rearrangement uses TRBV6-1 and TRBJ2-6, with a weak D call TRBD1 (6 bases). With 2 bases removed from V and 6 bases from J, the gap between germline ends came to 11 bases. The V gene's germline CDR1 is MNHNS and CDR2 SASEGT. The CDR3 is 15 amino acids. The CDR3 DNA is TGTGCCAGCAGTGAATGGCCAGGGGAGGCCAACGTCCTGACTTTC. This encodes CASSEWPGEANVLTF.